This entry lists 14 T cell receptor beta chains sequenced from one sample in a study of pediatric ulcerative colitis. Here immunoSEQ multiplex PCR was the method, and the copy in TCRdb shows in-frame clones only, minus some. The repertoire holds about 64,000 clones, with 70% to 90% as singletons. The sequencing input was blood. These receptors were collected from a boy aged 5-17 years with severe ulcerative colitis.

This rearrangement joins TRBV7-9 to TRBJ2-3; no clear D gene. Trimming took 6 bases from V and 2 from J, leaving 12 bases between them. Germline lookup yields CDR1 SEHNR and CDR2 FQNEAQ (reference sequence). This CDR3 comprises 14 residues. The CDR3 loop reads CASRGPRPTDTQYF. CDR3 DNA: TGTGCCAGCAGAGGCCCACGACCCACAGATACGCAGTATTTT. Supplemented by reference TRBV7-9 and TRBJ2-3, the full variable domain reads DTGVSQNPRHKITKRGQNVTFRCDPISEHNRLYWYRQTLGQGPEFLTYFQNEAQLEKSRLLSDRFSAERPKGSFSTLEIQRTEQGDSAMYLCASRGPRPTDTQYFGPGTRLTVL.

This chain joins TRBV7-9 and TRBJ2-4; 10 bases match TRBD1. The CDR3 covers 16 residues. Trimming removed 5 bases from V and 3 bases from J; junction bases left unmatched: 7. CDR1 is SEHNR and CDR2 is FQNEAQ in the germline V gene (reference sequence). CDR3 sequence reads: CASSSRDRGDKNIQYF. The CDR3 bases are TGTGCCAGCAGCAGCCGGGACAGGGGTGACAAAAACATTCAGTACTTC.

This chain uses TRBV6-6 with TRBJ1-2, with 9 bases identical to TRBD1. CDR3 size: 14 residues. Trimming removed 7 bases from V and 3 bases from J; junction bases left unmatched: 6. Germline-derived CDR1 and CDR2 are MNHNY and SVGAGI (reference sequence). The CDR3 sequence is CASIKTGGYYGYTF. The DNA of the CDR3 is TGTGCCAGCATTAAGACAGGGGGTTACTATGGCTACACCTTC.

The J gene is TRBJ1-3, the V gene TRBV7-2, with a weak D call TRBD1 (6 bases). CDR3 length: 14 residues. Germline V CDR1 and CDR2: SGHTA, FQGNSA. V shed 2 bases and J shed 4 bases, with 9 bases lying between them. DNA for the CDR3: TGTGCCAGCAGCTTAAGACAGGCGGGAAACACCATATATTTT. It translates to CASSLRQAGNTIYF.

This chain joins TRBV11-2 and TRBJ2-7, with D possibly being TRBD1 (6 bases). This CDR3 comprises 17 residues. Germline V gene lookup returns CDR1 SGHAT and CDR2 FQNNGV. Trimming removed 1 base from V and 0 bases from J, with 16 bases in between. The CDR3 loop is CASSLVLRGISSYEQYF. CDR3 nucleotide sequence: TGTGCCAGCAGCTTAGTTTTAAGGGGGATAAGCTCCTACGAGCAGTACTTC.

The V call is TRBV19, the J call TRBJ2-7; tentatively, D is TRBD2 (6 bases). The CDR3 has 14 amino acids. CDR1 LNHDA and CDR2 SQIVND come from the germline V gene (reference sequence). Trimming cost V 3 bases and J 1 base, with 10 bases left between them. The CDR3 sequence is CASSITGESYEQYF. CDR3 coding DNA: TGTGCCAGTAGTATCACGGGGGAATCCTACGAGCAGTACTTC.

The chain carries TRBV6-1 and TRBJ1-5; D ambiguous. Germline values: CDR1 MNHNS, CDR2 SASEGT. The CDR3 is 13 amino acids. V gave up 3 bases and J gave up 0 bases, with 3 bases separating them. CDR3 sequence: CASSDSSNQPQHF. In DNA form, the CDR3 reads TGTGCCAGCAGTGATAGTAGCAATCAGCCCCAGCATTTT.

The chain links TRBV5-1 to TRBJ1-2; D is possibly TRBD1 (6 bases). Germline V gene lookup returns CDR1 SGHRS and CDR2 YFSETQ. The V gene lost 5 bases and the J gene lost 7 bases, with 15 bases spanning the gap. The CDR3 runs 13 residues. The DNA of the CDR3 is TGCGCCAGCAGTACAACAGGGTTCTTTGGCTACACCTTC. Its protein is CASSTTGFFGYTF.

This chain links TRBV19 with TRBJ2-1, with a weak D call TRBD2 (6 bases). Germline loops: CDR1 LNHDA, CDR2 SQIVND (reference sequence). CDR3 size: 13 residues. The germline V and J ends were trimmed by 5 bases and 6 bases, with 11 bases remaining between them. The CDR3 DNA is TGTGCCAGTAGTCCTGGGGACTCCAATGAGCAGTTCTTC. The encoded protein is CASSPGDSNEQFF.

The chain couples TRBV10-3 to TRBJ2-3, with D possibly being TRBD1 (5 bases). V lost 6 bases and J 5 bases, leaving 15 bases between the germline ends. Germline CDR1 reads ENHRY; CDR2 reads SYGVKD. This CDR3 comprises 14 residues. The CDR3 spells CAISQDNIIDTQYF. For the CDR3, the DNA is TGTGCCATCAGCCAGGACAATATTATAGATACGCAGTATTTT.

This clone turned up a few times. CDR3 DNA sequence: TGCGCCAGCCCCACCCCGGGGACGGATTTCCTCAATCAGCCCCAGCATTTT. Protein sequence: CASPTPGTDFLNQPQHF. The rearrangement joins TRBV5-1 to TRBJ1-5; D might be TRBD1 (5 bases). Germline V CDR1 and CDR2: SGHRS, YFSETQ. The CDR3 is made up of 17 amino acids. Trimming shortened V by 7 bases and J by 3 bases, and 23 bases separated the two germline ends.

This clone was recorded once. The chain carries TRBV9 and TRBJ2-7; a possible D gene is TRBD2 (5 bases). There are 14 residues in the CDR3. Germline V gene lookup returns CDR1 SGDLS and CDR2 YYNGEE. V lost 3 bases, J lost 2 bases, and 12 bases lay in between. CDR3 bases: TGTGCCAGCAGCGAAGGAAGCGGAGCCTACGAGCAGTACTTC. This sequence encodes CASSEGSGAYEQYF.

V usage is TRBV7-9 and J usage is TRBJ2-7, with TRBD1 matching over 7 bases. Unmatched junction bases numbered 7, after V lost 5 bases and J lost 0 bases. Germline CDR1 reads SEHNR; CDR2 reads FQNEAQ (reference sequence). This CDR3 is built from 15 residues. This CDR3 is CASSPGQGDSYEQYF. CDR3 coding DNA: TGTGCCAGCAGCCCGGGCCAGGGGGACTCCTACGAGCAGTACTTC.

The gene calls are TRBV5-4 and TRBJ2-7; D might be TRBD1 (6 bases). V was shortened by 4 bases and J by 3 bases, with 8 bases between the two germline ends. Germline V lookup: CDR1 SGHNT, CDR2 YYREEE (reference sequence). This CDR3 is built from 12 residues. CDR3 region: CASSQTGYEQYF. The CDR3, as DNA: TGTGCCAGCAGCCAGACAGGCTACGAGCAGTACTTC.